The 14 T cell receptor beta chains given below trace back to one sample, sequenced in a study of identical twins. TCRdb independently ran MiXCR on the 5' RACE reads; one entry per CDR3 protein. The sample shows about 340,000 distinct CDR3 sequences, roughly 9% of them seen only once. The sequencing input was naive T cells sorted from blood. These receptors came from a woman aged 45-65 years in good health.

V and J are TRBV24-1 and TRBJ2-1; tentative D call: TRBD2 (7 bases). The V gene lost 4 bases and the J gene lost 8 bases, with 14 bases spanning the gap. In germline, CDR1 is KGHDR, CDR2 SFDVKD. The CDR3 spans 14 residues. This CDR3 reads CATSDGREGDEQFF. CDR3 DNA: TGTGCCACCAGTGACGGCAGGGAGGGGGATGAGCAGTTCTTC.

This clonotype was picked up a small number of times. The rearrangement uses TRBV12-3 or TRBV12-4 and TRBJ1-3; TRBD1 is a possible D gene (5 bases). The CDR3 contains 16 residues. Trimming removed 6 bases at V and 1 base at J, with 16 bases between. CDR3 DNA: TGTGCCAGCAGGCCCAACCGCGGGGGTTCTGGAAACACCATATATTTT. Protein sequence: CASRPNRGGSGNTIYF.

There are many counts of this clonotype. The chain uses TRBV4-1 and TRBJ2-3, with D tentatively TRBD2 (6 bases). This CDR3 contains 16 residues. From germline, CDR1 is MGHRA and CDR2 YSYEKL. V lost 6 bases and J 2 bases, leaving 18 bases between the germline ends. Written as DNA, the CDR3 is TGCGCCAGCAGGTTGGAAATAGCGGACTTCACAGATACGCAGTATTTT. This codes for CASRLEIADFTDTQYF.

This clonotype turned up a few times. V and J are TRBV5-1 and TRBJ2-3, with D perhaps TRBD2 (6 bases). V gave up 7 bases and J gave up 4 bases, with 13 bases separating them. Germline CDR1 SGHRS, CDR2 YFSETQ. This CDR3 spans 13 amino acids. In DNA form, the CDR3 reads TGCGCCAGCGGCGGAGGGGCCCCAGATACGCAGTATTTT. It yields the protein CASGGGAPDTQYF.

A few counts support this clonotype. This rearrangement joins TRBV20-1 to TRBJ2-3; no definite D call. V gave up 0 bases and J gave up 0 bases, with 10 bases separating them. This CDR3 region has 15 residues. CDR1 and CDR2 from the germline V gene are DFQATT and SNEGSKA (reference sequence). Here the CDR3 reads CSAREPRVSTDTQYF. The CDR3 region has the DNA TGCAGTGCTAGAGAACCCCGGGTTAGCACAGATACGCAGTATTTT.

This chain uses TRBV3-1 with TRBJ1-1, with D tentatively TRBD1 (5 bases). V lost 0 bases to trimming and J lost 8 bases, with 13 bases between them. The germline V gene encodes CDR1 LGHDT and CDR2 YNNKEL (reference sequence). This CDR3 has 14 amino acids. Here the CDR3 DNA reads TGTGCCAGCAGCCAAGAGGGAGGGGTAGGCGAAGCTTTCTTT. Protein sequence: CASSQEGGVGEAFF.

This chain joins TRBV5-1 and TRBJ2-3; no firm D call. CDR1 SGHRS and CDR2 YFSETQ come from the germline V gene. V lost 4 bases to trimming and J lost 4 bases, with 10 bases between them. CDR3 length equals 13 residues. The CDR3, as DNA: TGCGCCAGCAGCATGGGTAAACCAGATACGCAGTATTTT. It specifies CASSMGKPDTQYF.

This clonotype was picked up a small number of times. The V and J genes are TRBV3-1 and TRBJ2-7; 9 positions agree with TRBD1. Trimming cost V 4 bases and J 6 bases; bases outside gene matches: 10. CDR1 and CDR2 from the germline V gene are LGHDT and YNNKEL (reference sequence). This CDR3 comprises 15 residues. The CDR3, as DNA: TGTGCCAGCAGCCTCGGGGCGGGACAGGGCTTCGAGCAGTACTTC. As protein: CASSLGAGQGFEQYF.

The sample holds many counts of this clonotype. V gene TRBV11-2 combines with J gene TRBJ1-2, with 7 positions matching TRBD1. The CDR3 loop spans 14 amino acids. J lost 8 bases, V lost 2 bases, and 8 bases had no gene match. The germline gives CDR1 SGHAT, CDR2 FQNNGV. CDR3 residues: CASSLSGQANGYTF. The CDR3 nucleotides read TGTGCCAGCAGCTTAAGCGGACAGGCCAACGGCTACACCTTC.

The chain combines TRBV7-8 with TRBJ1-1; D not certain. In germline, CDR1 is SGHVS, CDR2 FQNEAQ. CDR3 length equals 15 residues. V was pared by 1 base and J by 1 base, with 10 bases between. The CDR3 DNA follows: TGTGCCAGCAGCTTAGTTGTTACGGCGAACACTGAAGCTTTCTTT. Translating gives CASSLVVTANTEAFF.

This sequence joins TRBV20-1 and TRBJ2-3, with D hard to call. The CDR3 extends over 14 amino acids. V lost 6 bases and J 0 bases, leaving 13 bases between the germline ends. The germline CDR1 and CDR2 sequences are DFQATT and SNEGSKA (reference sequence). The chain's CDR3 is CSAIKDPSTDTQYF. CDR3 bases: TGCAGTGCCATTAAAGACCCTAGCACAGATACGCAGTATTTT.

This clonotype has just a few counts. The rearrangement joins TRBV20-1 to TRBJ1-2; D remains ambiguous. Germline CDR1 is DFQATT and CDR2 is SNEGSKA (reference sequence). V was trimmed by 0 bases and J by 4 bases, leaving 9 bases between them. The CDR3 length is 13 residues. The CDR3 region has the DNA TGCAGTGCTAGAGATGGGTCCATCTATGGCTACACCTTC. It translates to CSARDGSIYGYTF.

The sample holds a few counts of this clonotype. V is TRBV4-1 and J is TRBJ1-5; D remains unclear. In germline, CDR1 is MGHRA, CDR2 YSYEKL. The V and J ends lost 4 bases and 5 bases respectively, with 12 bases between them. This CDR3 contains 14 residues. CDR3 in DNA: TGCGCCAGCAGCCCCACCGGGGTGGATCAGCCCCAGCATTTT. This encodes CASSPTGVDQPQHF.

This clonotype turned up a few times. This rearrangement joins TRBV5-6 to TRBJ1-2; D gene ambiguous. This CDR3 has 14 amino acids. V lost 3 bases, J lost 2 bases, and 11 bases lay in between. Germline V CDR1 and CDR2: SGHDT, YYEEEE. This chain's CDR3 is CASSSGPDNYGYTF. DNA for the CDR3: TGTGCCAGCAGCTCGGGTCCGGACAACTATGGCTACACCTTC.